This T cell receptor beta chain was sequenced for a study of blood T cells in healthy people across ages. The use of a sample-barcoded 5' primer and a J-beta primer mix characterized a second PCR of roughly 6 to 11 cycles. Tagging of each cDNA molecule was performed by a template-switch adaptor with 12 random nucleotides. TCRdb called the 5' RACE reads again in MiXCR, with one record for every CDR3 protein. The sample lists 800,000 to 1,000,000 distinct CDR3 sequences; around 49% were seen once. Regarding this clonotype: Its antigen is undetermined.

The CDR3 covers 15 residues. Findings of the study overall: Leaving the PBMCs unsorted stopped any conclusive comparison of naive versus antigen-experienced cells.

Source material: blood. This TCR was sampled from a man younger than 40 in good health. This chain links TRBV12-1 with TRBJ1-5. TRBV12-1 is a documented pseudogene. The CDR3 here is CASSPEGYRNQPQHF. CDR3 nucleotides: TGTGCCAGCAGCCCTGAAGGCTACCGCAATCAGCCCCAGCATTTT.